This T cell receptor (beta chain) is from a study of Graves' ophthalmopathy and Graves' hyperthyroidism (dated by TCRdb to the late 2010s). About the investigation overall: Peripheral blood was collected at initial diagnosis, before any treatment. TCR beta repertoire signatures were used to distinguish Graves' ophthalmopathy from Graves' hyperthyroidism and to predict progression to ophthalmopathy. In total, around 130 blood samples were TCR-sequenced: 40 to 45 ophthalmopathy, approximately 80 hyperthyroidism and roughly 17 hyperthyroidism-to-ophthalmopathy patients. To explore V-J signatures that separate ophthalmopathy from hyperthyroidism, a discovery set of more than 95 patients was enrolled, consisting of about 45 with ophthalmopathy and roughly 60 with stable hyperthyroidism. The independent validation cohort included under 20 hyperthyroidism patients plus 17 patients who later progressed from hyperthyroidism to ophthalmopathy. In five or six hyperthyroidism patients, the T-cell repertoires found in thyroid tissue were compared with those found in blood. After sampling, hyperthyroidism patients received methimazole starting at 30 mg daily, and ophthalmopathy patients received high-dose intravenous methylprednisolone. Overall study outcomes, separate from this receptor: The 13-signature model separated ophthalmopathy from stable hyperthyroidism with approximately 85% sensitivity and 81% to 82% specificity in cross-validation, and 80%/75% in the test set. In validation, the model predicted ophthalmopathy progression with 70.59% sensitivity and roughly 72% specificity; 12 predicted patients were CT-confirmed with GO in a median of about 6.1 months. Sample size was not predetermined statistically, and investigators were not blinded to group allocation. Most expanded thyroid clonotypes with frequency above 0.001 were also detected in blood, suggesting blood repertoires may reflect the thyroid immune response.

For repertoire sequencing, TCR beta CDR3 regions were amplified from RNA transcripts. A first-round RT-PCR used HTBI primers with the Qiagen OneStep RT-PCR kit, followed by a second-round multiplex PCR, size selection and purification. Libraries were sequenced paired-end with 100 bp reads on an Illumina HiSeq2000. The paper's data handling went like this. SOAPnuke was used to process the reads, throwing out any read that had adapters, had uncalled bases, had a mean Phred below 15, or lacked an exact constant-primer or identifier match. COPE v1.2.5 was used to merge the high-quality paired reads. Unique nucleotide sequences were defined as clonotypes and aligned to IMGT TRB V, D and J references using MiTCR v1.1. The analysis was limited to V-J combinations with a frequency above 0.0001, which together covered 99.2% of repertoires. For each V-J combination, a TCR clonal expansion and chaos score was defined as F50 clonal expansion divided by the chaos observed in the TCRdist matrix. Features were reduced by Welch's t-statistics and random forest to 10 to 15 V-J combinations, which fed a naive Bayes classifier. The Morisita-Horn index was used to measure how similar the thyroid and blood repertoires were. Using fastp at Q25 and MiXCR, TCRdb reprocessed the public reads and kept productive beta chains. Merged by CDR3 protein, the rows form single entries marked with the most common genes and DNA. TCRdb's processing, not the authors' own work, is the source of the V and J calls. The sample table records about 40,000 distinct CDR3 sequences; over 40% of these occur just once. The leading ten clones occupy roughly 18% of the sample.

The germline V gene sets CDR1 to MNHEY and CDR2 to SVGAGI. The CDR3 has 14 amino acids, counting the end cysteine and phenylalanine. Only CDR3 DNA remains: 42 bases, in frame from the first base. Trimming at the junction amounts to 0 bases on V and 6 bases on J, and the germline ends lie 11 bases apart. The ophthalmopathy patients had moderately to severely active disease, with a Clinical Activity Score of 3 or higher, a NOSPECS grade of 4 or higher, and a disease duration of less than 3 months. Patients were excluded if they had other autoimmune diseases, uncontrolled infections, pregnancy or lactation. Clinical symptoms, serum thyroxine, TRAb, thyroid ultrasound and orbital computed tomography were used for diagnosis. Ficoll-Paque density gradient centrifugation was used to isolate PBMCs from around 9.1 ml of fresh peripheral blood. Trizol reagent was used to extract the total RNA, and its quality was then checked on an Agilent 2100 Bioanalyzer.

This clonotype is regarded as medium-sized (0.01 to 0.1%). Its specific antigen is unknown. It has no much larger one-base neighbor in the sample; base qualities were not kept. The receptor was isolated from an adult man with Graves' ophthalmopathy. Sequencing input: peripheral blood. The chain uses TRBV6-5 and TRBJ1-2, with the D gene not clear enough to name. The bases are TGTGCCAGCAGTTACTCATCGGGGAGGGATGGCTACACCTTC. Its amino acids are CASSYSSGRDGYTF.